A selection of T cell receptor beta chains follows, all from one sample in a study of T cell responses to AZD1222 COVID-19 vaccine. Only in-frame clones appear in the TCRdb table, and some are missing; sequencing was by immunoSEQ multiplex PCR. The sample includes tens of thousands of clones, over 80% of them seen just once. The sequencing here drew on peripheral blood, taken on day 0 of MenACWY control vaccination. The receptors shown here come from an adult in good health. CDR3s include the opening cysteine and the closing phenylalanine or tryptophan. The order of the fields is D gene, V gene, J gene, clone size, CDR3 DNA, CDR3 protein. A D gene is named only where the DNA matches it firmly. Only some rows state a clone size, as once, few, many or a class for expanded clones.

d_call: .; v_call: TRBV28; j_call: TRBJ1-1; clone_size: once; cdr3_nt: TGTGCCAGCAGTTTAGTCGGACAGAACACTGAAGCTTTCTTT; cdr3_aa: CASSLVGQNTEAFF
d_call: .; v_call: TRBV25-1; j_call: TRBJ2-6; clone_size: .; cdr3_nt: TGTGCCAGCAGTGCGCTCTCTGGGGCCAACGTCCTGACTTTC; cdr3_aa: CASSALSGANVLTF
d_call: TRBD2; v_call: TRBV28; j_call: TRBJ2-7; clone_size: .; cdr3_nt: TGTGCCAGCAGGTCTAGCGGATTGTACGAGCAGTACTTC; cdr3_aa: CASRSSGLYEQYF
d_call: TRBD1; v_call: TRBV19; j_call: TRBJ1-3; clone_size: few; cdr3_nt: TGTGCCAGTACCTCACCGAAGACAGGGGTAAACACCATATATTTT; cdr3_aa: CASTSPKTGVNTIYF
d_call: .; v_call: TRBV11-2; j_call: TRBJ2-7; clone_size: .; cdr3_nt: TGTGCCAGCAGCTTAGCCTCCCCCACGTCGAGCCTCTCCTACGAGCAGTACTTC; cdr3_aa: CASSLASPTSSLSYEQYF
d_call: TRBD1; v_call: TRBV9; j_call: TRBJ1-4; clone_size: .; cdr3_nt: TGTGCCAGCAGCCCTCGGGACAGGGTCTATGAAAAACTGTTTTTT; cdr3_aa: CASSPRDRVYEKLFF
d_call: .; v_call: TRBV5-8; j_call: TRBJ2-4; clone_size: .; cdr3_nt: TGTGCCAGCAGCATTGGAGGGCCGGCCAAAAACATTCAGTACTTC; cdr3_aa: CASSIGGPAKNIQYF
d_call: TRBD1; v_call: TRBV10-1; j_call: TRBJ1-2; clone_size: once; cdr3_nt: TGCGCCAGCAGTGCAGGGGGTGACGATGGCTACACCTTC; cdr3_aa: CASSAGGDDGYTF
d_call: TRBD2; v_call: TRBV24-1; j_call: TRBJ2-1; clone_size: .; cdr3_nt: TGTGCCACCAGTGATTCTAGCGGGACCTCCTACAATGAGCAGTTCTTC; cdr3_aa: CATSDSSGTSYNEQFF
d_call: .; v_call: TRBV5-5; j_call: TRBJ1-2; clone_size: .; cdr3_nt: TGTGCCAGCAGCCCCGACTCCGGAGGGTATGGCTACACCTTC; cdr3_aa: CASSPDSGGYGYTF
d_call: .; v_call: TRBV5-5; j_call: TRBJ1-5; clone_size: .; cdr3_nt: TGTGCCAGCAGCTTTACAGAGCGGGGCAATCAGCCCCAGCATTTT; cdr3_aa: CASSFTERGNQPQHF
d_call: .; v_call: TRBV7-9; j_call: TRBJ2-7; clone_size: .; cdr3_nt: TGTGCCAGCACGGGCTCCTACGAGCAGTACTTC; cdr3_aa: CASTGSYEQYF
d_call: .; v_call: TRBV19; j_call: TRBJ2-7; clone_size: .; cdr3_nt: TGTGCCATGACAACGGAGGAGCAGTACTTC; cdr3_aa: CAMTTEEQYF
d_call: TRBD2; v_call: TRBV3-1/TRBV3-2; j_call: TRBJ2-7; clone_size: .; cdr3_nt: TGTGCCAGCAGCCGTGGGACTAGCGGGAGCAACGAGCAGTACTTC; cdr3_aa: CASSRGTSGSNEQYF
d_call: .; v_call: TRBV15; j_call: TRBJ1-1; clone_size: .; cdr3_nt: TGTGCCACCAGCAGAGATCCCAGCGGTACCGGCTCTAGAGCTTTCTTT; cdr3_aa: CATSRDPSGTGSRAFF
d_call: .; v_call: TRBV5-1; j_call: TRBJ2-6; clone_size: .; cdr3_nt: TGCGCCAGCAGCTTGGCGGCCTGGGGGGCCAACGTCCTGACTTTC; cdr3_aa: CASSLAAWGANVLTF
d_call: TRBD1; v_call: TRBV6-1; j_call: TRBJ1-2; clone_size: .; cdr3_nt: TGTGCCAGCAGTGAAGGCGACAGGGATCACTATGGCTACACCTTC; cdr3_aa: CASSEGDRDHYGYTF
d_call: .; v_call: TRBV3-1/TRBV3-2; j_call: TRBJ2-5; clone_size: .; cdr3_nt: TGTGCCAGCAGGCAACTCGGGGAAGAGACCCAGTACTTC; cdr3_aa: CASRQLGEETQYF
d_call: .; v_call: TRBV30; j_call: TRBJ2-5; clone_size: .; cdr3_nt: TGTGCCTGGAGGGGGGGACTCGGCGAGACCCAGTACTTC; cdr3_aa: CAWRGGLGETQYF
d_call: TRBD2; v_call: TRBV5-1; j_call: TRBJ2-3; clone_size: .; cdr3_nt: TGCGCCAGCAGCTTATCTCGGGGACTAGCGGGATCGACTAGCACAGATACGCAGTATTTT; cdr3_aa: CASSLSRGLAGSTSTDTQYF
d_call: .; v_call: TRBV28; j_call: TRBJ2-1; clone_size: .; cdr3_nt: TGTGCCAGCTCGGGGGGCCCCTACAATGAGCAGTTCTTC; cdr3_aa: CASSGGPYNEQFF
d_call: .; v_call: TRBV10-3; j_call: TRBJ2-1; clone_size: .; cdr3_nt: TGTGCCATCAGTGAAAACAACAATGAGCAGTTCTTC; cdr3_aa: CAISENNNEQFF